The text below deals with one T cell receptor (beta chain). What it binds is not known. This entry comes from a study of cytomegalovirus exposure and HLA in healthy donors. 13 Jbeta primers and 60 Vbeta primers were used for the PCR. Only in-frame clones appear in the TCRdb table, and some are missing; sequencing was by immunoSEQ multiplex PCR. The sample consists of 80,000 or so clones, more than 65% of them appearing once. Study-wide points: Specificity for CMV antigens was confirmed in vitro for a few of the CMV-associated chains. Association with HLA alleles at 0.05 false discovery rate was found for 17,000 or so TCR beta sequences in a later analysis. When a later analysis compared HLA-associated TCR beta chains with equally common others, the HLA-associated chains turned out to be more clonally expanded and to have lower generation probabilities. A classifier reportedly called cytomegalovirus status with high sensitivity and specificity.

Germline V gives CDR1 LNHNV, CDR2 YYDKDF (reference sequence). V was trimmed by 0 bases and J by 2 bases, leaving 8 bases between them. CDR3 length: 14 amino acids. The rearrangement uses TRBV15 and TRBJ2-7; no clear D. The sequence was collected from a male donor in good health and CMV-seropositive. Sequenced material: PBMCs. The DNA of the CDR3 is TGTGCCACCAGCAGAGATCCACAGACCTACGAGCAGTACTTC. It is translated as CATSRDPQTYEQYF. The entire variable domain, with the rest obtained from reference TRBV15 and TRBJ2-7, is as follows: DAMVIQNPRYQVTQFGKPVTLSCSQTLNHNVMYWYQQKSSQAPKLLFHYYDKDFNNEADTPDNFQSRRPNTSFCFLDIRSPGLGDTAMYLCATSRDPQTYEQYFGPGTRLTVT.